These 5 T cell receptor beta chains came from one sample sequenced in a study of Graves' ophthalmopathy and Graves' hyperthyroidism. TCR beta CDR3 amplification used RNA transcripts. HTBI primers primed a first-round RT-PCR, and a second-round multiplex PCR followed. TCRdb redid the calling of the multiplex PCR reads with MiXCR, one entry per CDR3 protein. The table records hundreds of thousands of distinct CDR3 sequences, just over 40% of them present only once. Sequencing was done on a sample of peripheral blood. Every receptor here comes from an adult man with Graves' ophthalmopathy.

V is TRBV2 and J is TRBJ1-2; perhaps TRBD1 as D (5 bases). V lost 5 bases and J lost 4, with 14 bases in between. Germline V gives CDR1 SNHLY, CDR2 FYNNEI. CDR3 length equals 14 residues. The CDR3 bases are TGTGCCAGCAGTCCCTCGAGGGACGGCTATGGCTACACCTTC. Amino acid sequence: CASSPSRDGYGYTF.

With regard to this clonotype: A single base separates this from a much larger clone, so it may be a read error. The V call is TRBV14, the J call TRBJ2-7; D possibly corresponds to TRBD2 (6 bases). This CDR3 comprises 12 residues. V was clipped by 0 bases and J by 9 bases, with 9 bases between them. CDR1 is SGHDN, CDR2 FVKESK, per germline. The CDR3 loop reads CASSQDLEGQYF. CDR3 coding DNA: TGTGCCAGCAGCCAAGATTTGGAGGGGCAGTACTTC.

The table lists this clonotype with many counts. V usage is TRBV20-1 and J usage is TRBJ1-4; 8 bases fit TRBD1. The CDR3 loop spans 13 amino acids. Germline V CDR1 and CDR2: DFQATT, SNEGSKA (reference sequence). V gave up 5 bases and J gave up 5 bases; unmatched junction bases: 4. This CDR3 is CSAARQGNEKLFF. CDR3 coding DNA: TGCAGTGCTGCTCGACAGGGGAATGAAAAACTGTTTTTT.

A note on this clonotype: A much larger clonotype is one base distant, so this may be a read error. The chain links TRBV20-1 to TRBJ1-1, with a weak D call TRBD1 (6 bases). CDR3 length equals 13 residues. V lost 0 bases to trimming and J lost 4 bases, with 9 bases between them. CDR1 and CDR2 (germline): DFQATT, SNEGSKA (reference sequence). DNA for the CDR3: TGCAGTGCTAGAGATACAGGGTCCACTGAAGCTTTCTTT. Protein sequence: CSARDTGSTEAFF.

This clonotype was detected once. The J gene is TRBJ1-1, the V gene TRBV10-3; a weak D match, TRBD1 (5 bases). V was clipped by 9 bases and J by 11 bases, with 19 bases between them. The germline CDR1 and CDR2 sequences are ENHRY and SYGVKD. This CDR3 is built from 12 residues. The CDR3 protein is CAIGEAGVDAFF. In DNA, the CDR3 is TGTGCCATTGGGGAAGCGGGGGTGGACGCTTTCTTT.